The 31 T cell receptor beta chains in this list originate from one sample, sequenced in a study of blood T cell repertoires in COVID-19. Sequenced by immunoSEQ multiplex PCR; TCRdb stores in-frame clones only, minus some. The sample records tens of thousands of clones, more than 80% being singletons. Sequencing was performed on peripheral blood. All receptors come from a woman over 75 with acute or convalescent COVID-19.

The rearrangement links TRBV30 to TRBJ1-1, with a weak D call TRBD1 (5 bases). V was clipped by 5 bases and J by 4 bases, with 17 bases between them. The CDR3 length is 14 residues. The V gene's germline CDR1 is GTSNPN and CDR2 SVGIG (reference sequence). CDR3 amino acids: CAWESGLQATEAFF. The DNA for the CDR3 is TGTGCCTGGGAATCGGGACTCCAGGCCACTGAAGCTTTCTTT.

The chain joins TRBV4-3 to TRBJ2-6; D is perhaps TRBD1 (6 bases). The CDR3 spans 19 residues. Looked up from germline, CDR1 is LGHNA and CDR2 is YSLEER. With 0 bases removed from V and 0 bases from J, the gap between germline ends came to 15 bases. The DNA for the CDR3 is TGCGCCAGCAGCCAAGATCCCGGGCTGGGACACTCTGGGGCCAACGTCCTGACTTTC. The encoded protein is CASSQDPGLGHSGANVLTF.

The J gene is TRBJ2-3, the V gene TRBV6-6; D not resolved. The germline CDR1 and CDR2 sequences are MNHNY and SVGAGI (reference sequence). This CDR3 contains 16 residues. Trimming took off 6 bases at V and 5 bases at J, with 21 bases between the two ends. CDR3 DNA: TGTGCCAGCAGGCAAAATCCACTCACGCCGAGAGATACGCAGTATTTT. Translated: CASRQNPLTPRDTQYF.

The chain joins TRBV19 to TRBJ1-1; D is undetermined. Germline CDR1 LNHDA, CDR2 SQIVND (reference sequence). The length of the CDR3 is 14 residues. Trimming cost V 2 bases and J 5 bases, with 12 bases left between them. CDR3 residues: CASSISSDGTEAFF. The CDR3 DNA reads as TGTGCCAGTAGTATATCGAGTGATGGTACTGAAGCTTTCTTT. The entire variable domain, with the rest obtained from reference TRBV19 and TRBJ1-1, is as follows: DGGITQSPKYLFRKEGQNVTLSCEQNLNHDAMYWYRQDPGQGLRLIYYSQIVNDFQKGDIAEGYSVSREKKESFPLTVTSAQKNPTAFYLCASSISSDGTEAFFGQGTRLTVV.

The chain's CDR3 is CASSLSMSQGAEKLFF. Written as DNA, the CDR3 is TGTGCCAGCAGCTTAAGCATGTCGCAGGGGGCGGAAAAACTGTTTTTT. The chain is built from TRBV11-2 and TRBJ1-4, with 8 bases matching TRBD1. There are 16 residues in the CDR3. The V and J ends lost 2 bases and 8 bases, in that order; junction bases with no gene match: 10. Germline CDR1 reads SGHAT; CDR2 reads FQNNGV.

The chain combines TRBV5-1 with TRBJ1-3; unclear D gene. The V and J ends lost 0 bases and 2 bases respectively, with 12 bases between them. This CDR3 comprises 16 residues. The V gene's germline CDR1 is SGHRS and CDR2 YFSETQ. Here the CDR3 reads CASSLARGIAGNTIYF. CDR3 nucleotides: TGCGCCAGCAGCTTGGCCCGGGGAATTGCTGGAAACACCATATATTTT.

This clone was counted once. The rearrangement links TRBV11-2 to TRBJ1-1, with D possibly matching TRBD1 (6 bases). This CDR3 is 15 amino acids long. Trimming stripped 0 bases from V and 4 bases from J, with 12 bases between. Germline V gene lookup returns CDR1 SGHAT and CDR2 FQNNGV. In DNA form, the CDR3 reads TGTGCCAGCAGCTTAGATAGGGTACAGGGCACTGAAGCTTTCTTT. Translated, it gives CASSLDRVQGTEAFF.

The rearrangement joins TRBV28 to TRBJ1-1; 11 bases line up with TRBD1. Germline CDR1 reads MDHEN; CDR2 reads SYDVKM. The CDR3 sequence is 14 residues long. V shed 5 bases and J 6 bases; nucleotides not matched to a gene: 5. The CDR3 DNA reads as TGTGCCAGCAGTAAAGGGACAGGGGGGGCTGAAGCTTTCTTT. Protein: CASSKGTGGAEAFF.

J is TRBJ2-7 and V is TRBV5-1, with 7 bases identical to TRBD1. V shed 2 bases and J 2 bases; nucleotides not matched to a gene: 10. The germline CDR1 and CDR2 sequences are SGHRS and YFSETQ. This CDR3 has 16 amino acids. The CDR3 is CASSFASGGIAYEQYF. As DNA, the CDR3 is TGCGCCAGCAGCTTTGCGTCAGGGGGTATAGCCTACGAGCAGTACTTC.

This clone was counted once. The chain joins TRBV7-2 to TRBJ1-5; maybe TRBD1 (6 bases). The V gene lost 4 bases and the J gene lost 0 bases, with 10 bases spanning the gap. CDR1 SGHTA and CDR2 FQGNSA come from the germline V gene. The CDR3 covers 15 residues. The CDR3 bases are TGTGCCAGCAGCTCCGACAGGATTAGCAATCAGCCCCAGCATTTT. Residues: CASSSDRISNQPQHF. Full variable domain (remainder filled in from reference TRBV7-2 and TRBJ1-5): GAGVSQSPSNKVTEKGKDVELRCDPISGHTALYWYRQSLGQGLEFLIYFQGNSAPDKSGLPSDRFSAERTGGSVSTLTIQRTQQEDSAVYLCASSSDRISNQPQHFGDGTRLSIL.

V gene TRBV19 combines with J gene TRBJ2-7, with D perhaps matching TRBD2 (5 bases). The CDR3 consists of 11 residues. The V and J ends lost 11 bases and 6 bases respectively, with 14 bases between them. Per the germline V gene, CDR1 is LNHDA and CDR2 is SQIVND (reference sequence). DNA for the CDR3: TGTGCCTCACGGGGATCGTCCGAGCAGTACTTC. Translated: CASRGSSEQYF.

CDR3 sequence: CASSVNRDGYTF. CDR3 nucleotides: TGTGCCAGCAGCGTCAACAGGGATGGCTACACCTTC. The rearrangement joins TRBV9 to TRBJ1-2, with D tentatively TRBD1 (6 bases). This CDR3 comprises 12 residues. V shed 2 bases and J shed 6 bases, with 8 bases lying between them. Germline V gene lookup returns CDR1 SGDLS and CDR2 YYNGEE.

The chain employs TRBV18 and TRBJ1-2; D gene unclear. Germline CDR1 is KGHSH and CDR2 is LQKENI. The CDR3 length is 15 residues. V dropped 2 bases and J dropped 0 bases, with 10 bases sitting between them. The CDR3 DNA sequence: TGTGCCAGCTCACCAGGCTCCCAGGCTAACTATGGCTACACCTTC. Its protein product is CASSPGSQANYGYTF.

The chain has TRBV5-1 and TRBJ1-1, with TRBD1 identical over 9 bases. The ends lost 2 bases at V and 6 bases at J; junction bases unmatched: 2. The CDR3 covers 13 residues. Germline-derived CDR1 and CDR2 are SGHRS and YFSETQ. CDR3 coding DNA: TGCGCCAGCAGCTTCAACAGGGGGCCTGAAGCTTTCTTT. This translates into CASSFNRGPEAFF.

This chain links TRBV7-9 with TRBJ1-2; 11 nucleotides agree with TRBD1. The V gene end was trimmed by 2 bases and the J gene end by 3 bases; junction bases not matched to a gene: 2. Germline V gene sequence: CDR1 SEHNR, CDR2 FQNEAQ (reference sequence). This CDR3 has 15 amino acids. CDR3 residues: CASSLTGQGDYGYTF. CDR3 in DNA: TGTGCCAGCAGCTTAACGGGACAGGGGGACTATGGCTACACCTTC.

The CDR3 loop reads CASSFGMGILFGAFF. As DNA, the CDR3 is TGTGCCAGCAGTTTCGGGATGGGGATATTATTCGGAGCTTTCTTT. The rearrangement uses TRBV27 and TRBJ1-1; D gene uncertain. The germline V gene encodes CDR1 MNHEY and CDR2 SMNVEV (reference sequence). V was shortened by 3 bases and J by 10 bases, with 21 bases between the two germline ends. The CDR3 has 15 residues.

V is TRBV14 and J is TRBJ1-2; 8 nucleotides agree with TRBD1. The CDR3 sequence is 18 residues long. Germline V gives CDR1 SGHDN, CDR2 FVKESK. Trimming took 4 bases from V and 2 from J; bases not matched to a gene: 15. The CDR3 spells CASSRRPSDRGWNYGYTF. CDR3 DNA: TGTGCCAGCAGCCGCAGGCCGTCCGACAGGGGATGGAACTATGGCTACACCTTC.

The chain joins TRBV9 to TRBJ2-1, with 12 positions matching TRBD2. In germline, CDR1 is SGDLS, CDR2 YYNGEE. V lost 0 bases and J lost 10; bases outside the gene matches: 5. This CDR3 region has 15 residues. CDR3 bases: TGTGCCAGCAGCGTAGCTGACCTAGCGGGGGGGGAGCAGTTCTTC. It yields the protein CASSVADLAGGEQFF.

In its sample, this clone was seen a few times. The rearrangement links TRBV3-1 (or the pseudogene TRBV3-2) to TRBJ2-7; possibly TRBD2 for D (5 bases). The germline gives CDR1 LGHDT, CDR2 YNNKEL (reference sequence). V was cut by 4 bases and J by 8 bases, with 9 bases left in between. The CDR3 spans 11 residues. In nucleotides, the CDR3 is TGTGCCAGCAGCCGGGAGACGAAGCAGTACTTC. It is translated as CASSRETKQYF.

The chain carries TRBV6-5 and TRBJ1-5; no firm D call. The CDR3 extends over 13 amino acids. Trimming stripped 6 bases from V and 0 bases from J, with 6 bases between. CDR1 is MNHEY, CDR2 SVGAGI, per germline. The DNA of the CDR3 is TGTGCCAGCAGGGTCAGTAGCAATCAGCCCCAGCATTTT. Translation gives CASRVSSNQPQHF.

V gene TRBV27 combines with J gene TRBJ1-1; D gene ambiguous. Germline lookup yields CDR1 MNHEY and CDR2 SMNVEV (reference sequence). The ends were cut back, 2 bases at V and 5 bases at J, with 9 bases in the middle. The CDR3 loop spans 13 amino acids. The CDR3, as DNA: TGTGCCAGCAGTTTAGTTGACAAGACTGAAGCTTTCTTT. This sequence encodes CASSLVDKTEAFF.

The J gene is TRBJ1-1, the V gene TRBV3-1 (or the pseudogene TRBV3-2); D ambiguous. With 4 bases removed from V and 3 bases from J, the gap between germline ends came to 12 bases. The germline gives CDR1 LGHDT, CDR2 YNNKEL (reference sequence). The CDR3 loop spans 14 amino acids. CDR3 DNA: TGTGCCAGCAGCCTAGACCGGACTTACACTGAAGCTTTCTTT. Translating it yields CASSLDRTYTEAFF.

This clone came up a few times. V and J are TRBV6-5 and TRBJ2-5; D is perhaps TRBD2 (6 bases). Per germline, CDR1 MNHEY and CDR2 SVGAGI. The CDR3 consists of 14 residues. The germline V and J ends were trimmed by 6 bases and 5 bases, with 16 bases remaining between them. CDR3 protein: CASSPSGSGETQYF. Here the CDR3 DNA reads TGTGCCAGCAGCCCGAGCGGCAGCGGGGAGACCCAGTACTTC.

The chain has TRBV28 and TRBJ2-7; D unclear. Per germline, CDR1 MDHEN and CDR2 SYDVKM. Deletions cut 8 bases from V and 12 bases from J, with 17 bases between. The CDR3 runs 11 residues. CDR3 in DNA: TGTGCCAGCTCGCACGAGGTCGTCTCGTACTTC. Its translation is CASSHEVVSYF.

V and J are TRBV10-3 and TRBJ2-1; no firm D call. The CDR3 is made up of 17 amino acids. Trimming took off 0 bases at V and 0 bases at J, with 12 bases between the two ends. The V gene's germline CDR1 is ENHRY and CDR2 SYGVKD. The DNA of the CDR3 is TGTGCCATCAGTGAGTCGGTCCAGGTCACCTCCTACAATGAGCAGTTCTTC. Translated, it gives CAISESVQVTSYNEQFF.

The chain joins TRBV3-1 (or the pseudogene TRBV3-2) to TRBJ1-6; 8 positions agree with TRBD1. The germline V gene has CDR1 LGHDT and CDR2 YNNKEL (reference sequence). This CDR3 has 17 residues. With 1 base clipped from V and 8 bases from J, the junction kept 10 bases outside the gene matches. CDR3: CASSQGGAGGIYSPLHF. The CDR3 nucleotides read TGTGCCAGCAGCCAAGGGGGGGCAGGGGGCATCTATTCACCCCTCCACTTT.

The DNA for the CDR3 is TGTGCCACCAGTGATCCCAGAGCCGGGTTTAACTATGGCTACACCTTC. Amino acid sequence: CATSDPRAGFNYGYTF. V usage is TRBV24-1 and J usage is TRBJ1-2; D is unclear. The germline CDR1 and CDR2 sequences are KGHDR and SFDVKD. The CDR3 is 16 amino acids. Deletions cut 3 bases from V and 1 base from J, with 14 bases between.

J is TRBJ2-5 and V is TRBV19, with TRBD1 matching over 8 bases. The CDR3 totals 14 residues. The V and J ends lost 5 bases and 4 bases, in that order; junction bases with no gene match: 6. The V gene's germline CDR1 is LNHDA and CDR2 SQIVND (reference sequence). This CDR3 reads CASSGRTGLETQYF. In DNA, the CDR3 is TGTGCCAGTAGTGGAAGGACAGGGCTAGAGACCCAGTACTTC.

In DNA form, the CDR3 reads TGTGCCAGTAGTTCCACAGGGGGCTCACAGCCCCAGCATTTT. It encodes CASSSTGGSQPQHF. This chain joins TRBV19 and TRBJ1-5, with TRBD1 identical over 9 bases. Germline V gene data show CDR1 as LNHDA and CDR2 as SQIVND (reference sequence). V shed 5 bases and J 7 bases; nucleotides not matched to a gene: 6. The CDR3 extends over 14 amino acids.

The genes are TRBV5-8 and TRBJ1-5, with D unresolved. Per the germline V gene, CDR1 is SGHTS and CDR2 is YDEGEE. The CDR3 has 14 amino acids. The ends were cut back, 7 bases at V and 4 bases at J, with 15 bases in the middle. This CDR3 is CASPEGMSNQPQHF. The CDR3 DNA sequence: TGTGCCAGCCCCGAGGGCATGTCAAATCAGCCCCAGCATTTT.

This chain connects TRBV5-4 to TRBJ1-3, with 7 bases fitting TRBD1. V was pared by 4 bases and J by 0 bases, with 7 bases of the junction left unmatched. CDR1 is SGHNT, CDR2 YYREEE, per germline (reference sequence). This CDR3 region has 16 residues. CDR3 sequence reads: CASSLDRVSSGNTIYF. The CDR3, as DNA: TGTGCCAGCAGCCTCGACAGGGTCAGCTCTGGAAACACCATATATTTT.